The next 22 T cell receptor beta chains were all read from a single sample in a study of control samples from healthy donors and cancer patients. The method was immunoSEQ multiplex PCR; TCRdb's version includes in-frame clones alone and lacks a portion of them. Among under 300,000 clones listed, around 79% were seen once. Sequencing was carried out using PBMCs. Receptors were obtained from a woman aged 55-70 years with lung cancer.

The chain employs TRBV5-1 and TRBJ1-1; D call uncertain. The germline V and J ends were trimmed by 3 bases and 6 bases, with 18 bases remaining between them. From germline, CDR1 is SGHRS and CDR2 YFSETQ. CDR3 length: 15 residues. For the CDR3, the DNA is TGCGCCAGCAGCTCCAGTGCCGGACTGACATCTGAAGCTTTCTTT. Amino acids: CASSSSAGLTSEAFF.

V is TRBV30 and J is TRBJ2-3, with D perhaps TRBD2 (6 bases). V lost 2 bases to trimming and J lost 9 bases, with 15 bases between them. The CDR3 runs 13 residues. CDR1 and CDR2 from the germline V gene are GTSNPN and SVGIG (reference sequence). The CDR3 spells CAWSPSGAGTQYF. CDR3 nucleotides: TGTGCCTGGAGTCCGTCGGGAGCCGGGACGCAGTATTTT.

V is TRBV7-2 and J is TRBJ2-2, with a tentative D call TRBD2 (5 bases). CDR1 is SGHTA, CDR2 FQGNSA, per germline. The CDR3 sequence is 15 residues long. The germline V and J ends were trimmed by 2 bases and 0 bases, with 7 bases remaining between them. The CDR3 nucleotides are TGTGCCAGCAGCTTAAGGACTGCGAACACCGGGGAGCTGTTTTTT. Protein sequence: CASSLRTANTGELFF.

The chain employs TRBV18 and TRBJ2-1; 14 bases agree with TRBD2. CDR3 size: 15 residues. J lost 6 bases, V lost 4 bases, and 2 bases had no gene match. CDR1 and CDR2 (germline): KGHSH, LQKENI. CDR3 sequence: CASSQGLAGVNEQFF. For the CDR3, the DNA is TGTGCCAGCTCACAGGGACTAGCGGGAGTCAATGAGCAGTTCTTC.

The chain is built from TRBV27 and TRBJ1-4, with D tentatively TRBD1 (5 bases). The CDR3 has 17 residues. V was cut by 0 bases and J by 1 base, with 12 bases left in between. Germline loops: CDR1 MNHEY, CDR2 SMNVEV (reference sequence). DNA for the CDR3: TGTGCCAGCAGTTTATCGTGGGGGGTTGGAACTAATGAAAAACTGTTTTTT. The encoded protein is CASSLSWGVGTNEKLFF.

This chain uses TRBV11-2 with TRBJ2-1; 7 bases are a match to TRBD1. CDR3 length: 12 amino acids. V lost 0 bases, J lost 13 bases, and 3 bases stayed unmatched. CDR1 is SGHAT, CDR2 FQNNGV, per germline. The CDR3 spells CASSLDRDSQFF. As DNA, the CDR3 is TGTGCCAGCAGCTTAGACCGGGACAGCCAGTTCTTC.

The V gene is TRBV5-1, the J gene TRBJ2-5; 11 bases fit TRBD2. Germline V gene lookup returns CDR1 SGHRS and CDR2 YFSETQ. The CDR3 spans 16 residues. The trim removed 5 bases at V and 4 bases at J, leaving 10 bases unmatched. CDR3 DNA: TGCGCCAGCAGACCCTCCGGACTAGCGGGTGTAGAGACCCAGTACTTC. Residues: CASRPSGLAGVETQYF.

The V call is TRBV5-8, the J call TRBJ2-1; 12 bases line up with TRBD1. Germline CDR1 reads SGHTS; CDR2 reads YDEGEE. This CDR3 has 15 amino acids. J gave up 4 bases and V 6 bases, and 5 bases lay outside the gene matches. CDR3 bases: TGTGCCAGCACCAAGGGACAGGGGGCGTACAATGAGCAGTTCTTC. Translated, it gives CASTKGQGAYNEQFF.

V usage is TRBV5-1 and J usage is TRBJ1-5; D gene uncertain. The CDR3 runs 16 residues. Germline V gene data show CDR1 as SGHRS and CDR2 as YFSETQ. V shed 1 base and J shed 3 bases, with 14 bases lying between them. CDR3 in DNA: TGCGCCAGCAGCTTGTCGGGGAGCGGAGACAATCAGCCCCAGCATTTT. Translated, it gives CASSLSGSGDNQPQHF. The complete variable domain, with remaining parts taken from reference TRBV5-1 and TRBJ1-5, reads KAGVTQTPRYLIKTRGQQVTLSCSPISGHRSVSWYQQTPGQGLQFLFEYFSETQRNKGNFPGRFSGRQFSNSRSEMNVSTLELGDSALYLCASSLSGSGDNQPQHFGDGTRLSIL.

This chain uses TRBV7-6 with TRBJ2-5, with 8 bases fitting TRBD2. The CDR3 is made up of 19 amino acids. Germline CDR1 SGHVS, CDR2 FNYEAQ. V was pared by 5 bases and J by 7 bases, with 24 bases of the junction left unmatched. This CDR3 is CASSPLTSKGLGRSGTQYF. CDR3 bases: TGTGCCAGCAGCCCCCTTACATCTAAGGGACTAGGTCGTTCTGGGACCCAGTACTTC.

The rearrangement joins TRBV5-4 to TRBJ2-5, with D unresolved. Germline CDR1 is SGHNT and CDR2 is YYREEE (reference sequence). The CDR3 sequence is 12 residues long. The V end was cut by 3 bases, the J end by 5 bases, with 8 bases between. This CDR3 reads CASSSLGETQYF. In DNA, the CDR3 is TGTGCCAGCAGCTCGCTGGGGGAGACCCAGTACTTC.

V usage is TRBV5-1 and J usage is TRBJ2-1; D perhaps matches TRBD2 (5 bases). The CDR3 runs to 14 residues. Trimming stripped 1 base from V and 2 bases from J, with 7 bases between. Germline V CDR1 and CDR2: SGHRS, YFSETQ. CDR3 coding DNA: TGCGCCAGCAGCTTGCAGCGGACCTACAATGAGCAGTTCTTC. Translated: CASSLQRTYNEQFF.

This clone was counted a few times. J is TRBJ2-5 and V is TRBV10-1; no definite D call. Germline CDR1 WNHNN, CDR2 SYGVQD (reference sequence). This CDR3 is 13 amino acids long. Deletions cut 6 bases from V and 2 bases from J, with 10 bases between. CDR3 bases: TGCGCCAGCAGCCCCGAACCTCAAGAGACCCAGTACTTC. Translation: CASSPEPQETQYF.

V and J are TRBV7-9 and TRBJ2-7; the D is unclear. Looked up from germline, CDR1 is SEHNR and CDR2 is FQNEAQ (reference sequence). The CDR3 covers 14 residues. Trimming removed 8 bases from V and 0 bases from J, with 14 bases in between. CDR3 sequence (DNA): TGTGCCAGCGAAGGTCTCGGTTACTCCTACGAGCAGTACTTC. Amino acid sequence: CASEGLGYSYEQYF.

J is TRBJ2-1 and V is TRBV7-3; perhaps D is TRBD1 or TRBD2 (5 bases each). Looked up from germline, CDR1 is SGHTA and CDR2 is FQGTGA. CDR3 length: 17 residues. Trimming cost V 5 bases and J 6 bases, with 23 bases left between them. The CDR3, as DNA: TGTGCCAGCAGCCTCCAGGGTCAGGTGCTAGCAGGCAATGAGCAGTTCTTC. Its protein product is CASSLQGQVLAGNEQFF.

The rearrangement joins TRBV30 to TRBJ1-3; 8 positions agree with TRBD1. The CDR3 has 17 amino acids. Germline V CDR1 and CDR2: GTSNPN, SVGIG (reference sequence). Germline trimming cut 2 bases from V and 0 bases from J; bases unmatched to any gene: 9. CDR3 protein: CAWSRGTGAYSGNTIYF. The CDR3 DNA follows: TGTGCCTGGAGTAGGGGGACAGGCGCCTACTCTGGAAACACCATATATTTT.

To note about this clone: Relative to the germline gene, one junction end is altered; a read error may explain this. Within the sample, other DNA sequences also encode this same CDR3. The CDR3 DNA reads TGTGCCAGCCGGGGGACCATGAACACTGAGGCTTTCTTT. Translated: CASRGTMNTEAFF. This chain links TRBV28 with TRBJ1-1; possible D gene TRBD1, 5 bases. The CDR3 loop spans 13 amino acids. From germline, CDR1 is MDHEN and CDR2 SYDVKM. The full variable domain, completed using reference TRBV28 and TRBJ1-1, is DVKVTQSSRYLVKRTGEKVFLECVQDMDHENMFWYRQDPGLGLRLIYFSYDVKMKEKGDIPEGYSVSREKKERFSLILESASTNQTSMYLCASRGTMNTEAFFGQGTRLTVV.

V gene TRBV5-1 combines with J gene TRBJ2-1; 14 bases fit TRBD2. Germline CDR1 SGHRS, CDR2 YFSETQ. With 4 bases clipped from V and 16 bases from J, the junction kept 10 bases outside the gene matches. The CDR3 runs 14 residues. As DNA, the CDR3 is TGCGCCAGCAGCGGACTAGCGGGAGGTGAAGTGAAATTCTTC. This translates into CASSGLAGGEVKFF. The full variable domain, its missing parts supplied by reference TRBV5-1 and TRBJ2-1, is KAGVTQTPRYLIKTRGQQVTLSCSPISGHRSVSWYQQTPGQGLQFLFEYFSETQRNKGNFPGRFSGRQFSNSRSEMNVSTLELGDSALYLCASSGLAGGEVKFFGPGTRLTVL.

The chain has TRBV5-4 and TRBJ1-6, with 10 positions matching TRBD1. V was clipped by 4 bases and J by 8 bases; unmatched bases: 6. This CDR3 region has 15 residues. Germline CDR1 and CDR2: SGHNT and YYREEE (reference sequence). CDR3 bases: TGTGCCAGCAGCGAGGGGGGGACAGGGGATTCACCCCTCCACTTT. Its protein is CASSEGGTGDSPLHF.

CDR3 sequence (DNA): TGTGCCACCCTAAGGCGGGGGGCGTTCACCGGGGAGCTGTTTTTT. It yields the protein CATLRRGAFTGELFF. The rearrangement uses TRBV28 and TRBJ2-2; TRBD2 aligns across 8 bases. This CDR3 is 15 amino acids long. Trimming cost V 10 bases and J 4 bases; bases outside gene matches: 11. Germline loops: CDR1 MDHEN, CDR2 SYDVKM.

This clone appeared once. The chain combines TRBV10-2 with TRBJ2-1; D is unresolved. V was cut by 6 bases and J by 0 bases, with 9 bases left in between. Germline values: CDR1 WSHSY, CDR2 SAAADI. This CDR3 has 14 residues. CDR3: CASRDLSSYNEQFF. The CDR3 nucleotides read TGCGCCAGCAGGGACCTTAGCTCCTACAATGAGCAGTTCTTC.

This clone was counted a few times. The V call is TRBV7-3, the J call TRBJ1-4, with unresolved D. The CDR3 consists of 12 residues. V was cut by 5 bases and J by 8 bases, with 9 bases left in between. CDR1 and CDR2 from the germline V gene are SGHTA and FQGTGA. Here the CDR3 reads CASSPDGEKLFF. In nucleotides, the CDR3 is TGTGCCAGCAGCCCCGACGGGGAAAAACTGTTTTTT.